The rows below give T cell receptor beta chains drawn from one sample of a study of blood T cell repertoires in COVID-19. Profiled with immunoSEQ multiplex PCR; TCRdb holds only in-frame clones, not every one. The sample holds around 150,000 clones, 80% seen once. Sequenced: PBMCs or T cells enriched from blood (not recorded which). Receptor source: an older woman who had recovered from COVID-19. CDR3s leave out the opening cysteine and the closing phenylalanine or tryptophan. The order of the fields is CDR3 protein, clone size, J gene, V gene. The size of a clone is reported for some rows only, either as once, few or many, or as a class for expanded clones.

ASSPDSQETQY | once | TRBJ2-5 | TRBV5-1
ASSRDSDNEKLF | NA | TRBJ1-4 | TRBV6-5
ATSSLAGGNEQF | once | TRBJ2-1 | TRBV15
ASSEGSLTEAF | NA | TRBJ1-1 | TRBV10-2
ASSLRVASGVSETQY | NA | TRBJ2-5 | TRBV11-2
ASSPFGGKNYGYT | NA | TRBJ1-2 | TRBV4-1
ASSLSARGDFETQY | NA | TRBJ2-5 | TRBV5-1
ASSVAPEEGYT | NA | TRBJ1-2 | TRBV9
ASSLAPTEGYT | NA | TRBJ1-2 | TRBV5-1
ASSWAGQGAYGYT | NA | TRBJ1-2 | TRBV27
AWTVQGAGYNSPLH | NA | TRBJ1-6 | TRBV30
ASTLEVGGRYNEQF | NA | TRBJ2-1 | TRBV6-6
ASSSGLLTDTQY | NA | TRBJ2-3 | TRBV5-6
ASSQTPLEAF | NA | TRBJ1-1 | TRBV3-1/TRBV3-2
ASRGEGVGNSPLH | NA | TRBJ1-6 | TRBV27